The clone carrying this T cell receptor beta chain was seen repeatedly, ten times or more. Constant-segment-primed 5'RACE gave TCR alpha and TCR beta cDNA libraries with sample barcodes and UMIs. Each CDR3 protein is one row after TCRdb ran MiXCR on the 5' RACE reads. Of fewer than 400,000 distinct CDR3 sequences in the sample, 13% are singletons; the top ten hold about a fifth. This sample stems from a study of T-cell memory formation after mild COVID-19. Study-wide context: Most TCR clusters belonged to a single donor.

Trimming removed 5 bases from V and 2 bases from J, with 16 bases in between. The CDR3 has 16 residues. CDR1 and CDR2 (germline): SGHTA, FQGNSA. Specimen: PBMCs or a T cell subset sorted from them (not recorded which). This chain uses TRBV7-2 with TRBJ2-1; D is ambiguous. The TCR sequence derives from a man aged 18 to 35 who had mild COVID-19 (a few samples of this study predate the infection). Cell type and time point are not known. CDR3 amino acids: CASSPYPGEAYNEQFF. As DNA, the CDR3 is TGTGCCAGCAGCCCATACCCCGGCGAGGCCTACAATGAGCAGTTCTTC.